Below are 25 T cell receptor beta chains sequenced from a single sample in a study of T cells in Graves' hyperthyroidism and ophthalmopathy. Template material for amplifying TCR beta CDR3 regions consisted of RNA transcripts. TCR CDR3 regions were first amplified by RT-PCR with HTBI primers. One entry per CDR3 protein results from TCRdb running MiXCR on the multiplex PCR reads. The sample yields 450,000 to 550,000 distinct CDR3 sequences, around a quarter seen once. The sequencing sample was made of blood. The receptors shown here come from a woman aged 25 to 45 with Graves' ophthalmopathy.

There are a few counts of this clonotype. The chain couples TRBV5-1 to TRBJ2-7, with unresolved D. CDR3 length equals 15 residues. CDR1 is SGHRS and CDR2 is YFSETQ in the germline V gene. Between the trimmed V and J ends, which lost 1 base and 2 bases, there was a span of 13 bases. The CDR3 spells CASSLYLSGPYEQYF. In nucleotides, the CDR3 is TGCGCCAGCAGCTTGTATTTGAGTGGGCCCTACGAGCAGTACTTC.

Ten or more counts support this clonotype. The chain is built from TRBV5-1 and TRBJ1-3; D is possibly TRBD1 (6 bases). Trimming shortened V by 4 bases and J by 0 bases, and 14 bases separated the two germline ends. The CDR3 length is 16 residues. CDR1 is SGHRS and CDR2 is YFSETQ in the germline V gene. The CDR3 DNA reads as TGCGCCAGCAGCGAAGGGACAATAAGCTCTGGAAACACCATATATTTT. Its protein is CASSEGTISSGNTIYF.

This clonotype was picked up a small number of times. The V call is TRBV6-5, the J call TRBJ2-1, with D possibly TRBD1 on 5 matching bases. The CDR3 is made up of 13 amino acids. V lost 9 bases and J lost 6, with 15 bases in between. CDR1 MNHEY and CDR2 SVGAGI come from the germline V gene. CDR3 loop: CASQVFGANEQFF. Written as DNA, the CDR3 is TGTGCCAGTCAGGTTTTTGGGGCCAATGAGCAGTTCTTC.

This chain joins TRBV15 and TRBJ2-7; TRBD1 matches at 7 bases. The CDR3 totals 17 residues. Per germline, CDR1 LNHNV and CDR2 YYDKDF (reference sequence). The V segment lost 0 bases and the J segment 3 bases; nucleotides outside the gene matches: 11. CDR3 DNA: TGTGCCACCAGCAGAGAATCCCCGGGACAGCGATACTACGAGCAGTACTTC. The encoded protein is CATSRESPGQRYYEQYF.

This clonotype has ten or more counts. This chain joins TRBV7-8 and TRBJ2-2; D is uncertain. The CDR3 runs to 15 residues. V shed 5 bases and J shed 1 base, with 11 bases lying between them. The germline V gene encodes CDR1 SGHVS and CDR2 FQNEAQ. CDR3 coding DNA: TGTGCCAGCAGCCCCAGCCGGGTGAACACCGGGGAGCTGTTTTTT. This gives the protein CASSPSRVNTGELFF.

The chain joins TRBV20-1 to TRBJ2-7; D not certain. Deletions cut 7 bases from V and 6 bases from J, with 7 bases between. Per germline, CDR1 DFQATT and CDR2 SNEGSKA (reference sequence). The CDR3 runs 9 residues. The CDR3 spells CSVSPEQYF. In nucleotides, the CDR3 is TGCAGTGTGAGCCCCGAGCAGTACTTC.

The rearrangement joins TRBV24-1 to TRBJ2-5; D may correspond to TRBD1 or TRBD2 (6 bases each). The CDR3 is 16 residues long. V shed 3 bases and J shed 2 bases, with 15 bases lying between them. Germline CDR1 KGHDR, CDR2 SFDVKD. CDR3 coding DNA: TGTGCCACCAGTGATCAGGGGCGGGGCACTCAAGAGACCCAGTACTTC. Translated, it gives CATSDQGRGTQETQYF.

In this sample, this clonotype turned up a few times. The genes are TRBV7-2 and TRBJ2-7; D is undetermined. The CDR3 length is 13 residues. V was shortened by 5 bases and J by 3 bases, with 11 bases between the two germline ends. The germline gives CDR1 SGHTA, CDR2 FQGNSA. CDR3 protein: CASSPRAIYEQYF. For the CDR3, the DNA is TGTGCCAGCAGCCCTAGGGCGATCTACGAGCAGTACTTC.

This clonotype occurred many times. The rearrangement joins TRBV6-1 to TRBJ2-7, with TRBD2 identical over 8 bases. Germline V gene data show CDR1 as MNHNS and CDR2 as SASEGT. This CDR3 comprises 15 residues. The trim removed 6 bases at V and 1 base at J, leaving 8 bases unmatched. The CDR3 DNA follows: TGTGCCAGCAGCTCCCCGGGACTAGAATCCTACGAGCAGTACTTC. It translates to CASSSPGLESYEQYF.

In nucleotides, the CDR3 is TGTGCCAGCAGTTTATACAGCGGGAGGGCCGTGGAGACCCAGTACTTC. It specifies CASSLYSGRAVETQYF. The chain employs TRBV28 and TRBJ2-5, with 10 positions matching TRBD2. Germline CDR1 is MDHEN and CDR2 is SYDVKM. V dropped 1 base and J dropped 5; count of bases not matched to a gene: 7. The CDR3 runs to 16 residues.

CDR3 region: CASSWDLSNQPQHF. The CDR3 DNA reads as TGTGCCAGCAGCTGGGACCTAAGCAATCAGCCCCAGCATTTT. The J gene is TRBJ1-5, the V gene TRBV6-2 or TRBV6-3; D perhaps matches TRBD1 (5 bases). Trimming cost V 6 bases and J 1 base, with 10 bases left between them. The CDR3 runs 14 residues. Germline CDR1 MNHEY, CDR2 SVGEGT.

At least ten counts were recorded for this clonotype. V and J are TRBV7-2 and TRBJ1-1; D not certain. The V gene lost 3 bases and the J gene lost 0 bases, with 11 bases spanning the gap. In germline, CDR1 is SGHTA, CDR2 FQGNSA. CDR3 length equals 15 residues. For the CDR3, the DNA is TGTGCCAGCAGCTTCGGGGTCGGCCTGAACACTGAAGCTTTCTTT. It encodes CASSFGVGLNTEAFF.

The V and J genes are TRBV28 and TRBJ2-7; 8 nucleotides agree with TRBD1. The CDR3 length is 15 residues. Looked up from germline, CDR1 is MDHEN and CDR2 is SYDVKM. Trimming at V came to 0 bases and at J to 7 bases, leaving 8 bases not matched to a gene. The CDR3 nucleotides read TGTGCCAGCAGTTTATGGGCAGGGGGCGCGAGGGAGCAGTACTTC. It encodes CASSLWAGGAREQYF.

The chain links TRBV6-1 to TRBJ1-2, with 9 bases identical to TRBD1. CDR3 length equals 13 residues. Per the germline V gene, CDR1 is MNHNS and CDR2 is SASEGT. V shed 6 bases, J shed 6 bases, and the junction held 5 bases outside the gene matches. CDR3 residues: CASRAGTGNGYTF. In DNA form, the CDR3 reads TGTGCCAGCAGGGCCGGGACAGGGAATGGCTACACCTTC.

This clonotype was counted ten times or more. The chain uses TRBV12-3 or TRBV12-4 and TRBJ1-6; 8 nucleotides agree with TRBD1. V dropped 5 bases and J dropped 7; count of bases not matched to a gene: 7. This CDR3 contains 15 residues. CDR3: CASSLRQGKNSPLHF. In DNA, the CDR3 is TGTGCCAGCAGTCTACGACAGGGGAAAAATTCACCCCTCCACTTT.

CDR3 sequence (DNA): TGTGCCAGCAGCTTACAGGCTATCGCGAACACCGGGGAGCTGTTTTTT. Protein product: CASSLQAIANTGELFF. The genes are TRBV11-2 and TRBJ2-2, with no clear D. V was cut by 2 bases and J by 0 bases, with 10 bases left in between. Germline assignment: CDR1 SGHAT and CDR2 FQNNGV. The CDR3 consists of 16 residues.

The CDR3 loop reads CASSFDRARANEKLFF. CDR3 bases: TGTGCCAGCAGCTTCGACAGGGCTAGGGCTAATGAAAAACTGTTTTTT. This chain connects TRBV11-2 to TRBJ1-4; 7 positions match TRBD1. The J segment lost 3 bases and the V segment lost 3 bases, leaving 7 bases of the junction unmatched. Germline CDR1 reads SGHAT; CDR2 reads FQNNGV. CDR3 length: 16 residues.

This clonotype was found many times. This chain links TRBV27 with TRBJ2-7; D might be TRBD1 or TRBD2, each matching 5 bases. Trimming pared 5 bases from V and 0 bases from J, leaving 11 bases between. Looked up from germline, CDR1 is MNHEY and CDR2 is SMNVEV (reference sequence). This CDR3 is built from 14 residues. CDR3 DNA sequence: TGTGCCAGCAGTCGGACGGGGCTCTCCTACGAGCAGTACTTC. It specifies CASSRTGLSYEQYF.

This clonotype was picked up a small number of times. V is TRBV6-2 or TRBV6-3 and J is TRBJ2-2; TRBD2 might be the D (6 bases). Germline CDR1 and CDR2: MNHEY and SVGEGT. The V end lost 2 bases, the J end lost 5 bases, and 21 bases lay between the germline ends. CDR3 length: 18 amino acids. CDR3 residues: CASSYGVGGGVSTGELFF. The CDR3 nucleotides are TGTGCCAGCAGTTACGGGGTCGGGGGAGGAGTGTCAACCGGGGAGCTGTTTTTT.

In its sample, this clonotype was seen many times. The CDR3 DNA reads TGTGCCAGCAGTTCTCACACTCCCAACACTGAAGCTTTCTTT. This encodes CASSSHTPNTEAFF. This sequence joins TRBV6-2 or TRBV6-3 and TRBJ1-1; D remains unclear. Germline CDR1 reads MNHEY; CDR2 reads SVGEGT. Trimming pared 4 bases from V and 2 bases from J, leaving 11 bases between. CDR3 length: 14 residues.

This sequence joins TRBV28 and TRBJ1-5; TRBD1 might be the D (5 bases). This CDR3 spans 15 amino acids. Trimming removed 6 bases at V and 5 bases at J, with 17 bases between. Germline CDR1 reads MDHEN; CDR2 reads SYDVKM. The DNA for the CDR3 is TGTGCCAGCAGCCCCGGGACGGGGCCCCATCAGCCCCAGCATTTT. The encoded protein is CASSPGTGPHQPQHF.

This clonotype occurred many times. This rearrangement joins TRBV3-1 to TRBJ1-1; D gene ambiguous. Germline values: CDR1 LGHDT, CDR2 YNNKEL (reference sequence). The CDR3 contains 15 residues. Trimming shortened V by 1 base and J by 1 base, and 10 bases separated the two germline ends. CDR3 bases: TGTGCCAGCAGCCAAGTTTCGCCATCGAACACTGAAGCTTTCTTT. Translation gives CASSQVSPSNTEAFF.

This clonotype was counted ten times or more. The V gene is TRBV20-1, the J gene TRBJ2-7; D is perhaps TRBD1 or TRBD2 (5 bases each). This CDR3 is built from 15 residues. The germline V gene has CDR1 DFQATT and CDR2 SNEGSKA (reference sequence). Trimming took off 2 bases at V and 3 bases at J, with 17 bases between the two ends. CDR3 residues: CSARLLRDRLYEQYF. The CDR3, as DNA: TGCAGTGCTAGACTACTTCGGGACCGCCTCTACGAGCAGTACTTC.

The genes are TRBV19 and TRBJ2-2, with TRBD1 matching over 9 bases. V shed 8 bases and J 3 bases; nucleotides not matched to a gene: 10. Germline loops: CDR1 LNHDA, CDR2 SQIVND (reference sequence). This CDR3 region has 16 residues. This CDR3 reads CASRRPGQGHTGELFF. CDR3 DNA sequence: TGTGCCAGTCGACGACCGGGACAGGGACACACCGGGGAGCTGTTTTTT.

In the case of this clonotype: An end of the junction does not agree with germline; a read error may underlie this. The chain links TRBV20-1 to TRBJ1-1, with D perhaps matching TRBD1 (5 bases). The CDR3 sequence is 15 residues long. Looked up from germline, CDR1 is DFQATT and CDR2 is SNEGSKA (reference sequence). The CDR3 spells CSASSPGLLNTDAFF. CDR3 bases: TGCAGTGCCAGTTCCCCGGGACTGTTGAACACTGATGCTTTCTTT.